The T cell receptor beta chain under discussion was sequenced for a study of blood T cell repertoires in COVID-19. With V trimmed by 2 bases and J by 6 bases, 2 bases remained unmatched. CDR3 length: 15 amino acids. Germline loops: CDR1 MNHNS, CDR2 SASEGT. TCRdb keeps only in-frame clones here, not all; method: immunoSEQ multiplex PCR. The repertoire holds about 150,000 clones, with 75% to 90% as singletons. In its sample, this clone was seen once. The V and J genes are TRBV6-1 and TRBJ1-6; 9 nucleotides align to TRBD1. The TCR sequence derives from a man in his fifties who had recovered from COVID-19. Sequenced sample: PBMCs or T cells enriched from blood (not recorded which). The CDR3 DNA reads as TGTGCCAGCAGTGAAACAGGGGGCCGTAATTCACCCCTCCACTTT. Protein: CASSETGGRNSPLHF.